The sample holds a few counts of the clone carrying this T cell receptor beta chain. In the original processing: Reference gene primer amplification yielded estimated nucleated cell counts. TCRdb's table, derived via immunoSEQ multiplex PCR, lists solely in-frame clones and lacks some. V, J and clone size were drawn from that table, and D and trimming were deduced from the DNA. Counted here are about 74,000 clones, approximately 80% occurring once; the ten biggest clones make up roughly a sixth. The sample belongs to a study of blood T cell repertoires in COVID-19. Study in general: Sites in the United States, Italy and Spain provided acute and convalescent COVID-19 samples. In each case, the material was cDNA or gDNA derived from T cells, B-cell-depleted T cells, or PBMCs.

The germline V and J ends were trimmed by 4 bases and 6 bases, with 15 bases remaining between them. The CDR3 has 14 residues. CDR1 and CDR2 (germline): SEHNR, FQNEAQ (reference sequence). Sequenced: peripheral blood. The source of this sequence is a human donor in a cohort sampled during active COVID-19. The rearrangement uses TRBV7-9 and TRBJ1-2; D is ambiguous. The CDR3 is CASSSLKTPNGYTF. CDR3 nucleotide sequence: TGTGCCAGCAGCTCTTTGAAGACACCGAATGGCTACACCTTC.